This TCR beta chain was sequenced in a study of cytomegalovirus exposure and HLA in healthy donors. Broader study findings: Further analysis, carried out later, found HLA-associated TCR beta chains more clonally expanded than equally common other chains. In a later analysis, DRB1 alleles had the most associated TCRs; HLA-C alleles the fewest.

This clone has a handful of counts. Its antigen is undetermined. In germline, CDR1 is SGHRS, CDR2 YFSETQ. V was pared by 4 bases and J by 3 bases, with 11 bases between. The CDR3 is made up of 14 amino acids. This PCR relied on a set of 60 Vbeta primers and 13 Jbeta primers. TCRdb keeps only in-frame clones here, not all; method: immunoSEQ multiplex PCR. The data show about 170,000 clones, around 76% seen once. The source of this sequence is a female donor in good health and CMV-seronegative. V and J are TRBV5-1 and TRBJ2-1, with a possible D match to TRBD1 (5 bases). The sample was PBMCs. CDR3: CASSVDQGYNEQFF. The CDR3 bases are TGCGCCAGCAGCGTGGATCAGGGCTACAATGAGCAGTTCTTC.